Below are 17 T cell receptor beta chains sequenced from a single sample in a study of T cell repertoires in cytomegalovirus infection. TCRdb reprocessed the reads with MiXCR, giving one entry per CDR3 protein. The data contain hundreds of thousands of distinct CDR3 sequences, around 24% of them seen just once; the ten biggest clones take up less than 9.5%. Sequenced sample: CD8+ T cells from PBMCs. Receptors originate from a human donor in good health (CMV status not recorded). Some clones in this sample may be carry-over from other donors' samples.

This clonotype was detected only a few times. The chain couples TRBV28 to TRBJ1-6, with D maybe TRBD1 (5 bases). CDR3 length equals 15 residues. Germline CDR1 and CDR2: MDHEN and SYDVKM. V dropped 2 bases and J dropped 8 bases, with 13 bases sitting between them. CDR3 residues: CASSLSRELDSPLHF. DNA of the CDR3: TGTGCCAGCAGTTTAAGCAGGGAACTGGATTCACCCCTCCACTTT.

The chain recombines TRBV28 with TRBJ2-5; 12 positions match TRBD2. J gave up 1 base and V 4 bases, and 4 bases lay outside the gene matches. This CDR3 spans 16 amino acids. Germline CDR1 MDHEN, CDR2 SYDVKM. The CDR3 DNA reads as TGTGCCAGCAGTTCAACTAGCGGGGGGACCCAAGAGACCCAGTACTTC. Protein product: CASSSTSGGTQETQYF.

This clonotype was detected only a few times. V gene TRBV6-2 or TRBV6-3 combines with J gene TRBJ1-6; a weak D match, TRBD1 (5 bases). V was shortened by 2 bases and J by 11 bases, with 13 bases between the two germline ends. The CDR3 has 14 amino acids. Looked up from germline, CDR1 is MNHEY and CDR2 is SVGEGT. The CDR3 here is CASSYDSPLAPLHF. CDR3 nucleotides: TGTGCCAGCAGTTACGACAGCCCTTTAGCACCCCTCCACTTT.

V usage is TRBV20-1 and J usage is TRBJ2-1, with D maybe TRBD2 (5 bases). Trimming pared 0 bases from V and 6 bases from J, leaving 18 bases between. CDR1 is DFQATT, CDR2 SNEGSKA, per germline (reference sequence). The CDR3 spans 16 residues. DNA of the CDR3: TGCAGTGCTAGAGACCAAGGGCGGGTCCGTTTCAATGAGCAGTTCTTC. It codes for CSARDQGRVRFNEQFF.

The CDR3 DNA is TGCAGCGCTGCAGGGTTCCTGCTTCTCACAGATACGCAGTATTTT. It yields the protein CSAAGFLLLTDTQYF. This chain uses TRBV29-1 with TRBJ2-3, with TRBD1 as a possible D gene (5 bases). This CDR3 has 15 residues. Germline lookup yields CDR1 SQVTM and CDR2 ANQGSEA. The V end was cut by 7 bases, the J end by 2 bases, with 19 bases between.

The genes are TRBV5-1 and TRBJ1-3; D not resolved. The CDR3 consists of 14 residues. CDR1 and CDR2 (germline): SGHRS, YFSETQ. V was trimmed by 6 bases and J by 0 bases, leaving 10 bases between them. CDR3 in amino acids: CASMGRTSGNTIYF. The CDR3 region has the DNA TGCGCCAGCATGGGCAGGACCTCTGGAAACACCATATATTTT.

There are many counts of this clonotype. The genes are TRBV7-9 and TRBJ1-1; the match to TRBD1 covers 10 bases. Germline V lookup: CDR1 SEHNR, CDR2 FQNEAQ (reference sequence). The CDR3 consists of 17 residues. The junction had 11 bases not matched to a gene; V was cut back by 2 bases and J by 5 bases. The CDR3: CASSLRDPGTGETEAFF. CDR3 bases: TGTGCCAGCAGCTTACGGGACCCCGGGACAGGGGAGACTGAAGCTTTCTTT.

About this clonotype: The junction and the germline gene differ at one end; a read error may be behind it. J is TRBJ2-1 and V is TRBV10-3; 9 bases agree with TRBD1. Germline V CDR1 and CDR2: ENHRY, SYGVKD. This CDR3 is 16 amino acids long. DNA for the CDR3: TGTGCCATAAGGACAGGGGTGGTTGTCGGGTACAATGGGCAGTTCTTC. It translates to CAIRTGVVVGYNGQFF.

This clonotype has more than one count but fewer than ten. The gene calls are TRBV28 and TRBJ2-1; D is perhaps TRBD1 (6 bases). Germline V CDR1 and CDR2: MDHEN, SYDVKM. Trimming stripped 7 bases from V and 10 bases from J, with 23 bases between. The CDR3 is 15 residues long. Written as DNA, the CDR3 is TGTGCCAGCAATAAGAGGGGGACCCCCCTCAAAGAGCAGTTCTTC. Amino acid sequence: CASNKRGTPLKEQFF.

This clonotype was counted a few times. The chain carries TRBV2 and TRBJ2-5; no firm D call. Germline CDR1 and CDR2: SNHLY and FYNNEI. Trimming left V 3 bases short and J 3 bases short, with 11 bases between. This CDR3 is built from 14 residues. The CDR3 is CASSDLVLKETQYF. CDR3 in DNA: TGTGCCAGCAGTGACTTAGTACTAAAAGAGACCCAGTACTTC.

There are many counts of this clonotype. The gene calls are TRBV11-1 and TRBJ2-7; perhaps TRBD1 as D (5 bases). Germline CDR1 SGHAT, CDR2 FQDESV (reference sequence). V was pared by 1 base and J by 2 bases, with 12 bases between. There are 15 residues in the CDR3. The CDR3 region has the DNA TGTGCCAGCAGCTTAGTATCTGGGGCAACCTACGAGCAGTACTTC. Translating it yields CASSLVSGATYEQYF.

This clonotype has only a few counts. As DNA, the CDR3 is TGTGCCAGTAGTATAAACTTACACTCGTCCTACAATGAGCAGTTCTTC. The encoded protein is CASSINLHSSYNEQFF. This sequence joins TRBV19 and TRBJ2-1, with D uncertain. Germline V gives CDR1 LNHDA, CDR2 SQIVND (reference sequence). This CDR3 region has 16 residues. Trimming shortened V by 2 bases and J by 1 base, and 12 bases separated the two germline ends.

This clonotype has more than one count but fewer than ten. The chain joins TRBV27 to TRBJ2-3; D is undetermined. V was clipped by 5 bases and J by 6 bases, with 15 bases between them. The CDR3 covers 14 residues. The germline gives CDR1 MNHEY, CDR2 SMNVEV (reference sequence). The CDR3 spells CASSKEVTRDTQYF. CDR3 DNA sequence: TGTGCCAGCAGTAAGGAAGTGACCAGGGATACGCAGTATTTT.

V usage is TRBV4-3 and J usage is TRBJ1-1, with no clear D. Germline V gene lookup returns CDR1 LGHNA and CDR2 YSLEER. The ends were cut back, 0 bases at V and 0 bases at J, with 11 bases in the middle. This CDR3 has 16 residues. The chain's CDR3 is CASSQDWVEVNTEAFF. DNA of the CDR3: TGCGCCAGCAGCCAAGATTGGGTGGAGGTGAACACTGAAGCTTTCTTT.

The V gene is TRBV7-9, the J gene TRBJ2-3; 12 nucleotides match TRBD2. The CDR3 totals 16 residues. CDR1 and CDR2 (germline): SEHNR, FQNEAQ (reference sequence). V trimming: 4 bases; J trimming: 2 bases; junction bases outside the gene matches: 4. As DNA, the CDR3 is TGTGCCAGCAGCTCCAGGACTAGCGGGGCCACAGATACGCAGTATTTT. Translated, it gives CASSSRTSGATDTQYF.

The genes are TRBV14 and TRBJ2-3; D is ambiguous. Between the trimmed V and J ends, which lost 5 bases and 4 bases, there was a span of 10 bases. The CDR3 is 13 residues long. Germline V gene data show CDR1 as SGHDN and CDR2 as FVKESK. In nucleotides, the CDR3 is TGTGCCAGCAGCGGGCCGTGGCCAGATACGCAGTATTTT. Its translation: CASSGPWPDTQYF.

The gene calls are TRBV6-2 or TRBV6-3 and TRBJ2-6; D remains unclear. V gave up 1 base and J gave up 1 base, with 8 bases separating them. The CDR3 sequence is 16 residues long. In germline, CDR1 is MNHEY, CDR2 SVGEGT. CDR3 in DNA: TGTGCCAGCAGTTACTTGGCATTATCTGGGGCCAACGTCCTGACTTTC. Its translation is CASSYLALSGANVLTF.